This T cell receptor (beta chain) was captured by sequencing in a study of human T cells and chemical hapten exposure. The CDR3 is 18 amino acids. Germline V lookup: CDR1 SNHLY, CDR2 FYNNEI. Losses at the gene ends were 6 bases for V and 2 bases for J; bases not matched to a gene: 12. This clonotype was detected only a few times. Time point in this sample: patch test 3, about 24 weeks after DPC sensitization. Treatment denoted: therapeutic diphenylcyclopropenone sensitization with weekly scalp DPC. People who gave samples had alopecia, were 18 to 70 years old, and were suitable for DPC. Under the authors' procedure: A typical sample had 95,638 TCRs, with about 20,000 to 690,600 overall. TCRdb analysed the RACE reads with MiXCR anew, one entry per CDR3 protein. TCRdb's processing, not the study's, gives the V and J calls here. The sample consists of 60,000 to 65,000 distinct CDR3 sequences, approximately 11% of them appearing once.

This receptor was identified in a woman under 40 with alopecia areata. Some clones in this sample may be carry-over from other donors' samples. The chain has TRBV2 and TRBJ2-4; 11 bases agree with TRBD1. The sample consisted of whole blood, taken in connection with sensitization to the hapten diphenylcyclopropenone (DPC). CDR3 bases: TGTGCCAGCAGCGCAGGCCGGACAGGGGGCGCTTCCAAAAACATTCAGTACTTC. It specifies CASSAGRTGGASKNIQYF.